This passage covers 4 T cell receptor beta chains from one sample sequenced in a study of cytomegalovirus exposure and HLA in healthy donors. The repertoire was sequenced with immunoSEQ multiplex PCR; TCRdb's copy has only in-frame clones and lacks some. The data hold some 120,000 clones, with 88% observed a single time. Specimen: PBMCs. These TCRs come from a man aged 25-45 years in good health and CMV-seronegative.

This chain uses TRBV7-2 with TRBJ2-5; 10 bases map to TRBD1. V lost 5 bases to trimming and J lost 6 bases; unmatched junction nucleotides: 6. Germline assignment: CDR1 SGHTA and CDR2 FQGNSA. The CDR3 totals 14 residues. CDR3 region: CASSLGDRGKTQYF. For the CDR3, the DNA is TGTGCCAGCAGCCTGGGGGACAGGGGAAAGACCCAGTACTTC.

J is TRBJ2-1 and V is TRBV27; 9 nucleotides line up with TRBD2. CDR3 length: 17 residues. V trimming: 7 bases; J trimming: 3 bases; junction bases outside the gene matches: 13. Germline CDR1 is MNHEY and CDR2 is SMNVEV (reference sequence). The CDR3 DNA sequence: TGTGCCAGCACCAAAAACCCACTAGCGGGTGTCTACAATGAGCAGTTCTTC. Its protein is CASTKNPLAGVYNEQFF.

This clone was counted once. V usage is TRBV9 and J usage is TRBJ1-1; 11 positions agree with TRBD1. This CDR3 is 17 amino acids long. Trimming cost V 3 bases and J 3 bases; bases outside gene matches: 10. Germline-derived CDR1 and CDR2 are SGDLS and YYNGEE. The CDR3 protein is CASSGWDRGKGDTEAFF. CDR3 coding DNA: TGTGCCAGCAGCGGTTGGGACAGGGGGAAGGGCGACACTGAAGCTTTCTTT.

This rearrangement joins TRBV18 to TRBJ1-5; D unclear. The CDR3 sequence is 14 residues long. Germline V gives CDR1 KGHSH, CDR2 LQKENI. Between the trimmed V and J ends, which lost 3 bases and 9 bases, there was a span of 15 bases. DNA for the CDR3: TGTGCCAGCTCACCGGACGGGGAAGTGGGGCCCCAGCATTTT. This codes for CASSPDGEVGPQHF.